This TCR beta chain is drawn from a study of T cells in Graves' hyperthyroidism and ophthalmopathy. J was trimmed by 6 bases and V by 4 bases; bases with no gene match: 4. CDR3 size: 13 residues. Germline loops: CDR1 SGHTA, CDR2 FQGNSA. Template material for amplifying TCR beta CDR3 regions consisted of RNA transcripts. The HTBI primer set was used in a first-round RT-PCR of the TCR CDR3. Each CDR3 protein gets one entry after TCRdb re-called the multiplex PCR reads with MiXCR. This repertoire shows a few hundred thousand distinct CDR3 sequences, roughly 14% found once; its top ten account for roughly 5.5%. This clonotype showed up many times. The antigen is unknown. Study-wide findings and caveats: Ophthalmopathy got predicted by the model a median roughly six months before its onset.

This rearrangement joins TRBV7-2 to TRBJ1-1, with 8 bases lining up with TRBD1. The receptor was derived from a woman aged 25 to 45 with Graves' hyperthyroidism that later progressed to Graves' ophthalmopathy. Sequencing was performed on blood. The CDR3: CASSSEQGAEAFF. In nucleotides, the CDR3 is TGTGCCAGCAGCTCCGAACAGGGGGCTGAAGCTTTCTTT.